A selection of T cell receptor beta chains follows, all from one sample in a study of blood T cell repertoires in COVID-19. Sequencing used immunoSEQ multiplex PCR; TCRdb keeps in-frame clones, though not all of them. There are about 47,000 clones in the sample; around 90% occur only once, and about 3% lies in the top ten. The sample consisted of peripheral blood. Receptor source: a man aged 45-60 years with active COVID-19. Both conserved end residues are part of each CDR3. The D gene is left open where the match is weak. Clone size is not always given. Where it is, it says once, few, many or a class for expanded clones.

CDR3nt: TGTGCCAGCAGCTACACCGCGGGAGGGGTCAATGAGCAGTTCTTC
CDR3aa: CASSYTAGGVNEQFF
j_gene: TRBJ2-1
v_gene: TRBV6-5
abundance: NA
d_gene: TRBD2

CDR3nt: TGTGCCACTACAGGGGGCGGTGGAAACACCATATATTTT
CDR3aa: CATTGGGGNTIYF
j_gene: TRBJ1-3
v_gene: TRBV10-3
abundance: few
d_gene: TRBD1

CDR3nt: TGTGCCAGCAGCCAAGAGAACCCAGGCCGTGAGCAGTTCTTC
CDR3aa: CASSQENPGREQFF
j_gene: TRBJ2-1
v_gene: TRBV4-2
abundance: NA
d_gene: NA

CDR3nt: TGCAGCGTTACGGGACCGGGACAGGGGGCGGGCTACACCTTC
CDR3aa: CSVTGPGQGAGYTF
j_gene: TRBJ1-2
v_gene: TRBV29-1
abundance: NA
d_gene: TRBD1

CDR3nt: TGTGCCAGCAGCTTAGTGCCTAGCGGGGGGGTAAAAGGCGAGCAGTACTTC
CDR3aa: CASSLVPSGGVKGEQYF
j_gene: TRBJ2-7
v_gene: TRBV7-2
abundance: NA
d_gene: TRBD2

CDR3nt: TGCGCCAGCAGCTTGGCCCCAGGGGATAACACTGAAGCTTTCTTT
CDR3aa: CASSLAPGDNTEAFF
j_gene: TRBJ1-1
v_gene: TRBV5-1
abundance: NA
d_gene: NA

CDR3nt: TGTGCCAGCAGTCTGGAGAGGACAGGGAGAGGAATGGCTTTCTTT
CDR3aa: CASSLERTGRGMAFF
j_gene: TRBJ1-1
v_gene: TRBV5-4
abundance: NA
d_gene: TRBD1

CDR3nt: TGTGCCAGTAGCTCTAGCGGGAGGGCCTGGAATGAGCAGTTCTTC
CDR3aa: CASSSSGRAWNEQFF
j_gene: TRBJ2-1
v_gene: TRBV19
abundance: NA
d_gene: TRBD2

CDR3nt: TGCAGCGTTGAGGACAGGGCCCCTGAAGCTTTCTTT
CDR3aa: CSVEDRAPEAFF
j_gene: TRBJ1-1
v_gene: TRBV29-1
abundance: NA
d_gene: TRBD1

CDR3nt: TGTGCCACCAAGGGTTGGGACAGCCCCTATGGCTACACCTTC
CDR3aa: CATKGWDSPYGYTF
j_gene: TRBJ1-2
v_gene: TRBV27
abundance: NA
d_gene: TRBD1

CDR3nt: TGTGCCAGCAGTTCCACCCGGACAGGGGCCTTCCTATCATATGGCTACACCTTC
CDR3aa: CASSSTRTGAFLSYGYTF
j_gene: TRBJ1-2
v_gene: TRBV27
abundance: NA
d_gene: TRBD1

CDR3nt: TGTGCCAGTAGCAATTCAGGGGGATCGATTGGGGAGACCCAGTACTTC
CDR3aa: CASSNSGGSIGETQYF
j_gene: TRBJ2-5
v_gene: TRBV19
abundance: NA
d_gene: TRBD1

CDR3nt: TGTGCCAGTAGCCTCGTTTATAGCAATCAGCCCCAGCATTTT
CDR3aa: CASSLVYSNQPQHF
j_gene: TRBJ1-5
v_gene: TRBV19
abundance: once
d_gene: NA

CDR3nt: TGTGCCAGCAGTTCGACAGGGGTGTTCACTGAAGCTTTCTTT
CDR3aa: CASSSTGVFTEAFF
j_gene: TRBJ1-1
v_gene: TRBV27
abundance: NA
d_gene: TRBD1

CDR3nt: TGTGCCAGCTCGCGGGGGACAGGCTATGGCTACACCTTC
CDR3aa: CASSRGTGYGYTF
j_gene: TRBJ1-2
v_gene: TRBV18
abundance: NA
d_gene: TRBD1

CDR3nt: TGTGCCAGCAGCTCCGATAGCGGGGAGACCGACTACAATGAGCAGTTCTTC
CDR3aa: CASSSDSGETDYNEQFF
j_gene: TRBJ2-1
v_gene: TRBV7-8
abundance: once
d_gene: TRBD2

CDR3nt: TGTGCCAGCAGGCGGACAGGGGTTCGGGACACTGAAGCTTTCTTT
CDR3aa: CASRRTGVRDTEAFF
j_gene: TRBJ1-1
v_gene: TRBV6-5
abundance: NA
d_gene: TRBD1

CDR3nt: TGTGCCAGTAGTATCGCTGCGGCCAAAAACATTCAGTACTTC
CDR3aa: CASSIAAAKNIQYF
j_gene: TRBJ2-4
v_gene: TRBV19
abundance: NA
d_gene: NA

CDR3nt: TGTGCCATCAGTGTCGGTGGTTGGACCCAGTACTTC
CDR3aa: CAISVGGWTQYF
j_gene: TRBJ2-5
v_gene: TRBV10-3
abundance: NA
d_gene: NA

CDR3nt: TGTGCCAGCAGCTTAGTTAGCACTGGCCTCGGGGAGCTGTTTTTT
CDR3aa: CASSLVSTGLGELFF
j_gene: TRBJ2-2
v_gene: TRBV7-9
abundance: NA
d_gene: NA

CDR3nt: TGTGCCAGCAGCCAAGGATTCGGGCCCCAGCATTTT
CDR3aa: CASSQGFGPQHF
j_gene: TRBJ1-5
v_gene: TRBV3-1/TRBV3-2
abundance: NA
d_gene: NA

CDR3nt: TGTGCCAGCAGCTTAAGCGGGGGAGAGCAGTTCTTC
CDR3aa: CASSLSGGEQFF
j_gene: TRBJ2-1
v_gene: TRBV7-3
abundance: NA
d_gene: TRBD2

CDR3nt: TGTGCCAGCAGTCCGGGGCGCTTCGCTATTAGCGGGAACCACCTACCCGGGGAGCTGTTTTTT
CDR3aa: CASSPGRFAISGNHLPGELFF
j_gene: TRBJ2-2
v_gene: TRBV6-6
abundance: NA
d_gene: TRBD2

CDR3nt: TGTGCCAGCAGGCCTGCAGGGACCTATAATTCACCCCTCCACTTT
CDR3aa: CASRPAGTYNSPLHF
j_gene: TRBJ1-6
v_gene: TRBV6-5
abundance: NA
d_gene: NA

CDR3nt: TGTGCCATCAGTGAGTCGCGGGTTTCCGTATACAATGAGCAGTTCTTC
CDR3aa: CAISESRVSVYNEQFF
j_gene: TRBJ2-1
v_gene: TRBV10-3
abundance: NA
d_gene: NA

CDR3nt: TGTGCCGCCGACAGGGGGATTGTATATAATTCACCCCTCCACTTT
CDR3aa: CAADRGIVYNSPLHF
j_gene: TRBJ1-6
v_gene: TRBV30
abundance: NA
d_gene: TRBD1

CDR3nt: TGCGCCAGCAGCTTTATGGCCTCACGGGACTACGAGCAGTACTTC
CDR3aa: CASSFMASRDYEQYF
j_gene: TRBJ2-7
v_gene: TRBV5-1
abundance: NA
d_gene: NA

CDR3nt: TGTGCCAGCAGCGACTTTTGGAGGGCGGGGTACACTGAAGCTTTCTTT
CDR3aa: CASSDFWRAGYTEAFF
j_gene: TRBJ1-1
v_gene: TRBV7-9
abundance: NA
d_gene: NA

CDR3nt: TGCGCCAGCAGCCTCACTTGGGGCTCCCAAGAGACCCAGTACTTC
CDR3aa: CASSLTWGSQETQYF
j_gene: TRBJ2-5
v_gene: TRBV4-3
abundance: NA
d_gene: NA

CDR3nt: TGTGCCTGGAGTGACCGCGGGGGCAATCAGCCCCAGCATTTT
CDR3aa: CAWSDRGGNQPQHF
j_gene: TRBJ1-5
v_gene: TRBV30
abundance: NA
d_gene: NA

CDR3nt: TGTGCCAGCAGACGAGGTGGCGACGGGAACTATGGCTACACCTTC
CDR3aa: CASRRGGDGNYGYTF
j_gene: TRBJ1-2
v_gene: TRBV6-5
abundance: few
d_gene: NA

CDR3nt: TGTGCCAGCAGCCAAGCAGGGACTAGCACAGATACGCAGTATTTT
CDR3aa: CASSQAGTSTDTQYF
j_gene: TRBJ2-3
v_gene: TRBV4-2
abundance: NA
d_gene: NA

CDR3nt: TGCGCCAGCAGCTTGGCGGGGACAGGGATCTACGAGCAGTACTTC
CDR3aa: CASSLAGTGIYEQYF
j_gene: TRBJ2-7
v_gene: TRBV5-1
abundance: NA
d_gene: TRBD1

CDR3nt: TGCGCCAGCAGCCTCGCACAGGGAACTGAAGCTTTCTTT
CDR3aa: CASSLAQGTEAFF
j_gene: TRBJ1-1
v_gene: TRBV5-1
abundance: NA
d_gene: NA

CDR3nt: TGCAGTGCTAGTCGGCAGGGCGAGACCCAGTACTTC
CDR3aa: CSASRQGETQYF
j_gene: TRBJ2-5
v_gene: TRBV20-1
abundance: NA
d_gene: NA

CDR3nt: TGCAGCGTTGATTCTCTAGCGGGGTACAATGAGCAGTTCTTC
CDR3aa: CSVDSLAGYNEQFF
j_gene: TRBJ2-1
v_gene: TRBV29-1
abundance: NA
d_gene: TRBD2

CDR3nt: TGTGCCAGCAGCCCTTCATTTGGGGGGGCTTCAGAGACCCAGTACTTC
CDR3aa: CASSPSFGGASETQYF
j_gene: TRBJ2-5
v_gene: TRBV4-2
abundance: NA
d_gene: NA

CDR3nt: TGTGCCAGCCTCGGACTGATATCTGGAAACACCATATATTTT
CDR3aa: CASLGLISGNTIYF
j_gene: TRBJ1-3
v_gene: TRBV6-6
abundance: NA
d_gene: NA

CDR3nt: TGTGCCAGCAGCCAAGTTGATAGCGGGAGCTACCGAGAGACCCAGTACTTC
CDR3aa: CASSQVDSGSYRETQYF
j_gene: TRBJ2-5
v_gene: TRBV3-1/TRBV3-2
abundance: NA
d_gene: TRBD2

CDR3nt: TGCGCCAGCAGCCAAGCCGGGGGTACCGCCACTAATGAAAAACTGTTTTTT
CDR3aa: CASSQAGGTATNEKLFF
j_gene: TRBJ1-4
v_gene: TRBV4-1
abundance: NA
d_gene: NA

CDR3nt: TGTGCCAGCCAAGTGGGCAGGGCGAGTGTTGGTGAGCAGTTCTTC
CDR3aa: CASQVGRASVGEQFF
j_gene: TRBJ2-1
v_gene: TRBV19
abundance: NA
d_gene: NA

CDR3nt: TGTGCCAGCAGCTTGGGTCAGGGGACTGAAGCTTTCTTT
CDR3aa: CASSLGQGTEAFF
j_gene: TRBJ1-1
v_gene: TRBV7-2
abundance: NA
d_gene: NA

CDR3nt: TGTGCCAGCACCAGGGACTCCTACGAGCAGTACTTC
CDR3aa: CASTRDSYEQYF
j_gene: TRBJ2-7
v_gene: TRBV5-5
abundance: NA
d_gene: NA

CDR3nt: TGTGCCAGCAAAATACAGGGGGCTGGCCACGAGCAGTACTTC
CDR3aa: CASKIQGAGHEQYF
j_gene: TRBJ2-7
v_gene: TRBV2
abundance: once
d_gene: TRBD1

CDR3nt: TGTGCCAGCAGCGTTGGTAGGGGGCCCTTTAGGAGCAATCAGCCCCAGCATTTT
CDR3aa: CASSVGRGPFRSNQPQHF
j_gene: TRBJ1-5
v_gene: TRBV7-2
abundance: NA
d_gene: TRBD1

CDR3nt: TGTGCCAGCAGGCCCCCGGGACAGGGGTCGACTGAAGCTTTCTTT
CDR3aa: CASRPPGQGSTEAFF
j_gene: TRBJ1-1
v_gene: TRBV9
abundance: NA
d_gene: TRBD1

CDR3nt: TGTGCCAGCAGTTTCCCCTTGGGGGCAGGGAGGGGCACTGAAGCTTTCTTT
CDR3aa: CASSFPLGAGRGTEAFF
j_gene: TRBJ1-1
v_gene: TRBV27
abundance: NA
d_gene: NA

CDR3nt: TGTGCCAGCAGTTACTCGCGAAGAGCTAATGAAAAACTGTTTTTT
CDR3aa: CASSYSRRANEKLFF
j_gene: TRBJ1-4
v_gene: TRBV6-5
abundance: NA
d_gene: NA

CDR3nt: TGTGCCACCAGTGATTACAGGGATTATCAGCCCCAGCATTTT
CDR3aa: CATSDYRDYQPQHF
j_gene: TRBJ1-5
v_gene: TRBV24-1
abundance: NA
d_gene: NA

CDR3nt: TGCGCCAGCAGCCAAGATTTACAGGGAGGGAAACTGTTTTTT
CDR3aa: CASSQDLQGGKLFF
j_gene: TRBJ1-4
v_gene: TRBV4-1
abundance: NA
d_gene: NA

CDR3nt: TGCAGCGTCGACCGGGGGGCGGGTGGCTACACCTTC
CDR3aa: CSVDRGAGGYTF
j_gene: TRBJ1-2
v_gene: TRBV29-1
abundance: NA
d_gene: NA

CDR3nt: TGTGCCAGCAGCTTGGAGAGGGGGCTTAGGGATGGCTACACCTTC
CDR3aa: CASSLERGLRDGYTF
j_gene: TRBJ1-2
v_gene: TRBV5-5
abundance: NA
d_gene: TRBD1

CDR3nt: TGTGCCAGCAGCTCCGACGGGTTTCGCACAGATACGCAGTATTTT
CDR3aa: CASSSDGFRTDTQYF
j_gene: TRBJ2-3
v_gene: TRBV7-3
abundance: NA
d_gene: NA

CDR3nt: TGCAGCGTTGAAGATCCCACTAGGAGCACAGATACGCAGTATTTT
CDR3aa: CSVEDPTRSTDTQYF
j_gene: TRBJ2-3
v_gene: TRBV29-1
abundance: few
d_gene: NA

CDR3nt: TGTGCCAGCAGAGCCGGGACAGGGCTGTACGAGCAGTACTTC
CDR3aa: CASRAGTGLYEQYF
j_gene: TRBJ2-7
v_gene: TRBV6-5
abundance: few
d_gene: TRBD1

CDR3nt: TGTGCCAGCAGCTCAGAGACAGGGGGCAGGCTCGGCGGCTACACCTTC
CDR3aa: CASSSETGGRLGGYTF
j_gene: TRBJ1-2
v_gene: TRBV7-6
abundance: NA
d_gene: TRBD1

CDR3nt: TGTGCCAGCAGTACCTACCAGCCCCAGCATTTT
CDR3aa: CASSTYQPQHF
j_gene: TRBJ1-5
v_gene: TRBV28
abundance: NA
d_gene: NA